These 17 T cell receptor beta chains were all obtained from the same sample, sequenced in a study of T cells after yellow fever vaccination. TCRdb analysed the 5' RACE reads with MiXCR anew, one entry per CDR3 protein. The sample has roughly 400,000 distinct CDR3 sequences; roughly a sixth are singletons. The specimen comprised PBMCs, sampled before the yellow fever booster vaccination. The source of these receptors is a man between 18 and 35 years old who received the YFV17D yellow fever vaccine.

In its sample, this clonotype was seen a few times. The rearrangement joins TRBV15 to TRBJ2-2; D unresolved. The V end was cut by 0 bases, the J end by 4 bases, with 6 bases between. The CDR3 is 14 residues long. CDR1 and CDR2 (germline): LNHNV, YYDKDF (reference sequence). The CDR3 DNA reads TGTGCCACCAGCAGAGAAGACGGCACCGGGGAGCTGTTTTTT. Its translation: CATSREDGTGELFF.

This CDR3 reads CASSPVAGGKFSTDTQYF. As DNA, the CDR3 is TGTGCCAGCAGCCCCGTGGCGGGGGGGAAATTTAGCACAGATACGCAGTATTTT. The rearrangement joins TRBV11-2 to TRBJ2-3; the match to TRBD2 covers 9 bases. The CDR3 consists of 18 residues. Germline V CDR1 and CDR2: SGHAT, FQNNGV. The V gene end was trimmed by 5 bases and the J gene end by 0 bases; junction bases not matched to a gene: 12.

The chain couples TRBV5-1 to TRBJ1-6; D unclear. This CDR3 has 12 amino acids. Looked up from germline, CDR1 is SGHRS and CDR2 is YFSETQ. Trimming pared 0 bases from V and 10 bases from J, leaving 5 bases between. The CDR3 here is CASSLEGSPLHF. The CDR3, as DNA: TGCGCCAGCAGCTTGGAAGGGTCACCCCTCCACTTT.

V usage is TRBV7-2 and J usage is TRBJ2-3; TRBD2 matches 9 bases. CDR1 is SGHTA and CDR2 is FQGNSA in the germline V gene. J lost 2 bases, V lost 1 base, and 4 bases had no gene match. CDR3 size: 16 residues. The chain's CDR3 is CASSLVSGGNTDTQYF. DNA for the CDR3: TGTGCCAGCAGCTTAGTTAGCGGGGGAAACACAGATACGCAGTATTTT.

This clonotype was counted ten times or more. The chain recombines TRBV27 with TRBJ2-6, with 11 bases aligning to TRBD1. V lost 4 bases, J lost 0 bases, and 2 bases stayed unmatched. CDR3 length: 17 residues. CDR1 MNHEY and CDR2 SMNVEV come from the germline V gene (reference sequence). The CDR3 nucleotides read TGTGCCAGCAGTTCCGGACAGGGGGCCTCTGGGGCCAACGTCCTGACTTTC. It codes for CASSSGQGASGANVLTF.

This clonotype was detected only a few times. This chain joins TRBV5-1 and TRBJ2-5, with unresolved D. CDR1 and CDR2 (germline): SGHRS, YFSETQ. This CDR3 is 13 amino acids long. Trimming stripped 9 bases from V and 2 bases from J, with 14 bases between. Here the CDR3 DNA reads TGCGCCACCGCCCGAACCCCTCAAGAGACCCAGTACTTC. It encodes CATARTPQETQYF.

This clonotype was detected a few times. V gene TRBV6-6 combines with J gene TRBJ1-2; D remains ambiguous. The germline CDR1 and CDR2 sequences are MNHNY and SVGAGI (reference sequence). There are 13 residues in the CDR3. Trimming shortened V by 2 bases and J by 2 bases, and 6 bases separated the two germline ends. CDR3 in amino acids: CASSYRENYGYTF. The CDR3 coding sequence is TGTGCCAGCAGTTACCGGGAGAACTATGGCTACACCTTC.

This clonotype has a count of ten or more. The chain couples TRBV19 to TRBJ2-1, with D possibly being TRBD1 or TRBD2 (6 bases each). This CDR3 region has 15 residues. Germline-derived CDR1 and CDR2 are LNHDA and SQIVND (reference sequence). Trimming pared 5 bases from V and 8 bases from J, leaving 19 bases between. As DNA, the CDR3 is TGTGCCAGTAGTTCTCTGGGGGGCCGGGCTTATGAGCAGTTCTTC. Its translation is CASSSLGGRAYEQFF. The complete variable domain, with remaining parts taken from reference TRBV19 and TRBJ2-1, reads DGGITQSPKYLFRKEGQNVTLSCEQNLNHDAMYWYRQDPGQGLRLIYYSQIVNDFQKGDIAEGYSVSREKKESFPLTVTSAQKNPTAFYLCASSSLGGRAYEQFFGPGTRLTVL.

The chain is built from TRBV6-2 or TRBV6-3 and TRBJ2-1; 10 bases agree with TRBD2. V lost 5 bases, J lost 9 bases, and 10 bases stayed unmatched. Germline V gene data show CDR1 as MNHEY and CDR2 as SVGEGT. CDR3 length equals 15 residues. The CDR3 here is CASSPAKRGGIEQFF. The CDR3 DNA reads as TGTGCCAGCAGTCCTGCGAAGCGGGGGGGGATTGAGCAGTTCTTC.

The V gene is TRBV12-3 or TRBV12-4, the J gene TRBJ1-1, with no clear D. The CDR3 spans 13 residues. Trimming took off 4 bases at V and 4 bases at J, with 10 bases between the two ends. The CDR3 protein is CASSSRTSTEAFF. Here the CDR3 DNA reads TGTGCCAGCAGTTCTCGGACGTCCACTGAAGCTTTCTTT.

The CDR3 DNA reads as TGTGCCAGCAGCGTAGGACGGGAGCAGTACTTC. It codes for CASSVGREQYF. This chain uses TRBV9 with TRBJ2-7; no clear D. The germline V gene has CDR1 SGDLS and CDR2 YYNGEE. The V end was cut by 0 bases, the J end by 7 bases, with 5 bases between. The CDR3 extends over 11 amino acids. The whole variable domain, filled in from reference TRBV9 and TRBJ2-7, reads DSGVTQTPKHLITATGQRVTLRCSPRSGDLSVYWYQQSLDQGLQFLIQYYNGEERAKGNILERFSAQQFPDLHSELNLSSLELGDSALYFCASSVGREQYFGPGTRLTVT.

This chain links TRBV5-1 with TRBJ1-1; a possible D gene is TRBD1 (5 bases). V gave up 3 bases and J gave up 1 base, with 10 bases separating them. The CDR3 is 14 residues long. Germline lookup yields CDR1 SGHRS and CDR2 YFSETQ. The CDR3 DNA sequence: TGCGCCAGCAGCTCCCAGGGTCAGAACACTGAAGCTTTCTTT. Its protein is CASSSQGQNTEAFF. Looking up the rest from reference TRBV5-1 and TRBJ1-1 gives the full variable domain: KAGVTQTPRYLIKTRGQQVTLSCSPISGHRSVSWYQQTPGQGLQFLFEYFSETQRNKGNFPGRFSGRQFSNSRSEMNVSTLELGDSALYLCASSSQGQNTEAFFGQGTRLTVV.

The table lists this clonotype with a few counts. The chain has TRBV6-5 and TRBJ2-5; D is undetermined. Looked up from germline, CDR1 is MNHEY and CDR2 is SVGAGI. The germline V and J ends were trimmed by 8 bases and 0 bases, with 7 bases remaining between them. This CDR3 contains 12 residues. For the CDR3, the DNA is TGTGCCAGCCGACGGAACCAAGAGACCCAGTACTTC. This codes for CASRRNQETQYF.

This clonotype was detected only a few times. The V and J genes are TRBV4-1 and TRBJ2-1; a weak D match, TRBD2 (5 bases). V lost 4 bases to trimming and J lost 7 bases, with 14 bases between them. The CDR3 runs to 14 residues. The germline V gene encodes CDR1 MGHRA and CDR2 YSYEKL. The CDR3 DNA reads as TGCGCCAGCAGCCCCAACCCGGACTGGAATGAGCAGTTCTTC. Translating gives CASSPNPDWNEQFF.

As DNA, the CDR3 is TGCGCCAGCAGCTTGAGGGGGGGCCGGACTGAAGCTTTCTTT. Translation gives CASSLRGGRTEAFF. The chain couples TRBV5-1 to TRBJ1-1; possible D gene TRBD1, 6 bases. V lost 1 base to trimming and J lost 5 bases, with 12 bases between them. CDR3 length: 14 amino acids. Germline assignment: CDR1 SGHRS and CDR2 YFSETQ.

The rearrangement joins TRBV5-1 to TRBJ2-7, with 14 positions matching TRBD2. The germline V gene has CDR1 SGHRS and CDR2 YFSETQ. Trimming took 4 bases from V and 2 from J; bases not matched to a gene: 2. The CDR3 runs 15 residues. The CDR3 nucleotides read TGCGCCAGCAGCGCGGGACTAGCGGGGGCCTACGAGCAGTACTTC. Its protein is CASSAGLAGAYEQYF. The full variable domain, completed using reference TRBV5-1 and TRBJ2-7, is KAGVTQTPRYLIKTRGQQVTLSCSPISGHRSVSWYQQTPGQGLQFLFEYFSETQRNKGNFPGRFSGRQFSNSRSEMNVSTLELGDSALYLCASSAGLAGAYEQYFGPGTRLTVT.

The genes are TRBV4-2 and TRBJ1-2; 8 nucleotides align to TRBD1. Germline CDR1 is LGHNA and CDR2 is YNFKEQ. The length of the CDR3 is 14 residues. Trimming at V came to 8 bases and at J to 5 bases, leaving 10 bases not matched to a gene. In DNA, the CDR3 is TGTGCCAGCTCTGCGACAGGGGCGGGGTATGGCTACACCTTC. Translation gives CASSATGAGYGYTF.